These 15 T cell receptor beta chains originate from one sample sequenced in a study of CD8 T cells in ankylosing spondylitis. TCRdb reanalysed the 5' RACE reads using MiXCR and keeps one entry per CDR3 protein. The table has about 240,000 distinct CDR3 sequences, around 25% seen once; the top ten hold over 0.55%. Sequenced material: blood, either unsorted or a sorted T cell fraction (not recorded which). The source is a male donor with ankylosing spondylitis or in good health (not recorded which).

This clonotype appeared a few times. The rearrangement links TRBV20-1 to TRBJ1-1, with unresolved D. Per the germline V gene, CDR1 is DFQATT and CDR2 is SNEGSKA (reference sequence). This CDR3 contains 13 residues. The V gene lost 6 bases and the J gene lost 1 base, with 12 bases spanning the gap. CDR3 in DNA: TGCAGTGCCGTGATCCCAGAGAACACTGAAGCTTTCTTT. Encoded protein: CSAVIPENTEAFF.

There are many counts of this clonotype. The rearrangement uses TRBV12-3 or TRBV12-4 and TRBJ2-7, with 9 bases matching TRBD1. This CDR3 is 13 amino acids long. Unmatched junction bases numbered 5, after V lost 1 base and J lost 10 bases. Written as DNA, the CDR3 is TGTGCCAGCAGTTTAGGGACAGGGGATTTTCAGTACTTC. This sequence encodes CASSLGTGDFQYF.

In this sample, this clonotype turned up many times. The rearrangement uses TRBV5-1 and TRBJ2-7; D is perhaps TRBD2 (5 bases). CDR1 and CDR2 from the germline V gene are SGHRS and YFSETQ. Trimming removed 0 bases at V and 6 bases at J, with 7 bases between. The CDR3 loop spans 12 amino acids. CDR3 amino acids: CASSLGEGEQYF. The CDR3 DNA is TGCGCCAGCAGCTTGGGAGAGGGCGAGCAGTACTTC.

The V gene is TRBV10-3, the J gene TRBJ1-2; tentatively, D is TRBD1 (6 bases). Germline V gene sequence: CDR1 ENHRY, CDR2 SYGVKD. The CDR3 loop spans 14 amino acids. V was pared by 2 bases and J by 8 bases, with 15 bases between. The CDR3 nucleotides are TGTGCCATCAGTGAGCCTAACAGGGAACTAGGCTACACCTTC. It is translated as CAISEPNRELGYTF.

The J gene is TRBJ2-5, the V gene TRBV3-1; the D call may be TRBD1 or TRBD2 (5 bases each). This CDR3 comprises 14 residues. CDR1 is LGHDT and CDR2 is YNNKEL in the germline V gene (reference sequence). V was pared by 3 bases and J by 3 bases, with 11 bases between. CDR3 amino acids: CASSHGTYKETQYF. The CDR3 DNA follows: TGTGCCAGCAGCCATGGGACGTACAAAGAGACCCAGTACTTC.

The chain couples TRBV15 to TRBJ2-7; D is perhaps TRBD2 (7 bases). Germline values: CDR1 LNHNV, CDR2 YYDKDF (reference sequence). The V and J ends lost 0 bases and 3 bases respectively, with 12 bases between them. CDR3 length equals 15 residues. CDR3 sequence reads: CATSRDAGAGYEQYF. The DNA of the CDR3 is TGTGCCACCAGCAGAGATGCGGGGGCGGGCTACGAGCAGTACTTC.

The chain is built from TRBV20-1 and TRBJ2-7; D could derive from TRBD1 or TRBD2 (5 bases each). CDR1 is DFQATT and CDR2 is SNEGSKA in the germline V gene (reference sequence). The CDR3 loop spans 14 amino acids. V was shortened by 6 bases and J by 7 bases, with 22 bases between the two germline ends. CDR3 coding DNA: TGCAGTGCAAGGGAAGGGCTGTTTGAGGGGGAGCAGTACTTC. Its protein is CSAREGLFEGEQYF.

At least ten counts were recorded for this clonotype. DNA of the CDR3: TGTGCCAGCAGCCGGGACAGCCCCACTGAAGCTTTCTTT. Translated: CASSRDSPTEAFF. This chain uses TRBV7-9 with TRBJ1-1; 7 bases match TRBD1. This CDR3 has 13 residues. V lost 5 bases, J lost 4 bases, and 4 bases stayed unmatched. Germline CDR1 reads SEHNR; CDR2 reads FQNEAQ (reference sequence). Based on the CDR3 plus reference TRBV7-9 and TRBJ1-1, the full variable domain is DTGVSQNPRHKITKRGQNVTFRCDPISEHNRLYWYRQTLGQGPEFLTYFQNEAQLEKSRLLSDRFSAERPKGSFSTLEIQRTEQGDSAMYLCASSRDSPTEAFFGQGTRLTVV.

CDR3 amino acids: CASSWRAPNTEAFF. The CDR3 bases are TGTGCCAGCAGTTGGCGGGCCCCGAACACTGAAGCTTTCTTT. The J gene is TRBJ1-1, the V gene TRBV6-5; D uncertain. V was shortened by 4 bases and J by 1 base, with 10 bases between the two germline ends. The CDR3 length is 14 residues. Germline V gives CDR1 MNHEY, CDR2 SVGAGI.

In this sample, this clonotype turned up a few times. The genes are TRBV20-1 and TRBJ2-2; 9 bases match TRBD1. Germline CDR1 is DFQATT and CDR2 is SNEGSKA (reference sequence). This CDR3 is built from 13 residues. The V gene end was trimmed by 6 bases and the J gene end by 5 bases; junction bases not matched to a gene: 4. The DNA of the CDR3 is TGCAGTGCACAGGGGGCGCGGACCGGGGAGCTGTTTTTT. Encoded protein: CSAQGARTGELFF.

This clonotype was recorded a few times. The chain has TRBV3-1 and TRBJ1-2; D is unclear. The germline CDR1 and CDR2 sequences are LGHDT and YNNKEL (reference sequence). V was shortened by 4 bases and J by 1 base, with 13 bases between the two germline ends. The CDR3 runs 15 residues. The CDR3: CASSLQRGINYGYTF. Here the CDR3 DNA reads TGTGCCAGCAGCCTACAGCGCGGGATTAACTATGGCTACACCTTC.

The sample holds many counts of this clonotype. The J gene is TRBJ1-4, the V gene TRBV20-1; tentatively, D is TRBD1 (5 bases). V gave up 2 bases and J gave up 7 bases, with 14 bases separating them. The CDR3 spans 14 residues. Germline V gene data show CDR1 as DFQATT and CDR2 as SNEGSKA (reference sequence). CDR3 in DNA: TGCAGTGCTAGAACATTCTCCGGGGCTGAAAAACTGTTTTTT. Its protein product is CSARTFSGAEKLFF.

This clonotype appeared a few times. V is TRBV18 and J is TRBJ2-7; D gene uncertain. Per germline, CDR1 KGHSH and CDR2 LQKENI. The CDR3 length is 15 residues. Trimming left V 0 bases short and J 3 bases short, with 12 bases between. The CDR3 coding sequence is TGTGCCAGCTCACCACCGGGCCCATCAGGCTACGAGCAGTACTTC. This sequence encodes CASSPPGPSGYEQYF. The full variable domain, its missing parts supplied by reference TRBV18 and TRBJ2-7, is NAGVMQNPRHLVRRRGQEARLRCSPMKGHSHVYWYRQLPEEGLKFMVYLQKENIIDESGMPKERFSAEFPKEGPSILRIQQVVRGDSAAYFCASSPPGPSGYEQYFGPGTRLTVT.

The chain links TRBV7-9 to TRBJ2-3; 8 bases align to TRBD2. The CDR3 length is 17 residues. Germline CDR1 SEHNR, CDR2 FQNEAQ (reference sequence). V dropped 9 bases and J dropped 0; count of bases not matched to a gene: 14. In DNA, the CDR3 is TGTGCCAGTCCGGCAGGGCGAGCGGGGGAAAGCACAGATACGCAGTATTTT. Translation gives CASPAGRAGESTDTQYF.

For the CDR3, the DNA is TGTGCCAGCAGCCGGGACAGCCTCCAAGAGACCCAGTACTTC. Protein product: CASSRDSLQETQYF. This sequence joins TRBV2 and TRBJ2-5, with 7 bases lining up with TRBD1. After removal of 6 bases from V and 1 base from J, the junction contained 5 bases not matched to a gene. Germline CDR1 SNHLY, CDR2 FYNNEI. This CDR3 has 14 amino acids.